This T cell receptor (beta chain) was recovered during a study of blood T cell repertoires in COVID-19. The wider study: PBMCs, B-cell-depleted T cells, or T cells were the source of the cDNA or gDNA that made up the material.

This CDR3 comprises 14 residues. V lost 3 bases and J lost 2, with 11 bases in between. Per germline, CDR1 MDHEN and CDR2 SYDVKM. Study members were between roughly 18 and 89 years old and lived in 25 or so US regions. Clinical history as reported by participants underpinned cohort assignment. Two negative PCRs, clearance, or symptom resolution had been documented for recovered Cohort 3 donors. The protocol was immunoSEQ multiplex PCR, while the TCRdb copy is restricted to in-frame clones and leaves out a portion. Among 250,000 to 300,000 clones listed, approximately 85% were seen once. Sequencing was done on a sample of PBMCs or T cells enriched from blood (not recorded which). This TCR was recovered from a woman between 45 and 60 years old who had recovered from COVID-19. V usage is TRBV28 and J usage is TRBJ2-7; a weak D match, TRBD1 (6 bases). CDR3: CASSFGQTAYEQYF. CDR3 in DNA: TGTGCCAGCAGTTTCGGACAGACTGCCTACGAGCAGTACTTC. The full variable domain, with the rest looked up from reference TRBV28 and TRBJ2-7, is DVKVTQSSRYLVKRTGEKVFLECVQDMDHENMFWYRQDPGLGLRLIYFSYDVKMKEKGDIPEGYSVSREKKERFSLILESASTNQTSMYLCASSFGQTAYEQYFGPGTRLTVT.